Below are 16 T cell receptor beta chains sequenced from a single sample in a study of CD8 T cells in Susac syndrome. Roughly 0.45 to 1 ug RNA was reverse transcribed with random hexamers. TCRdb independently ran MiXCR on the immunoSEQ multiplex PCR reads; one entry per CDR3 protein. Here the sample spans about 100,000 distinct CDR3 sequences, 95% being singletons. Source material: CD8+ T cells from PBMCs. The receptor set was obtained from a human donor with Susac syndrome.

This sequence joins TRBV20-1 and TRBJ1-6, with TRBD1 as a possible D gene (5 bases). V shed 3 bases and J shed 5 bases, with 11 bases lying between them. Per germline, CDR1 DFQATT and CDR2 SNEGSKA (reference sequence). The CDR3 totals 14 residues. CDR3 region: CSASAGADNSPLHF. The CDR3 DNA follows: TGCAGTGCTAGTGCCGGGGCAGATAATTCACCCCTCCACTTT.

This chain links TRBV29-1 with TRBJ2-1; D not certain. V lost 5 bases and J 8 bases, leaving 10 bases between the germline ends. Germline V lookup: CDR1 SQVTM, CDR2 ANQGSEA. The CDR3 extends over 11 amino acids. CDR3 nucleotides: TGCAGCGTTCCAGACAAAGATGAGCAGTTCTTC. Amino acids: CSVPDKDEQFF.

This CDR3 is CASRPSHGGTRSVRETQYF. CDR3 sequence (DNA): TGTGCCAGCAGACCCAGCCACGGTGGGACTAGGAGTGTGAGAGAGACCCAGTACTTC. V gene TRBV3-1 combines with J gene TRBJ2-5, with TRBD2 matching 8 bases. Germline CDR1 reads LGHDT; CDR2 reads YNNKEL (reference sequence). Germline trimming cut 6 bases from V and 4 bases from J; bases unmatched to any gene: 22. There are 19 residues in the CDR3.

The rearrangement links TRBV14 to TRBJ2-7; 10 positions match TRBD2. The CDR3 totals 15 residues. Germline V CDR1 and CDR2: SGHDN, FVKESK. The junction had 5 bases not matched to a gene; V was cut back by 5 bases and J by 1 base. The CDR3 DNA is TGTGCCAGCAGCGCGGCTAGCGGGAGATCCTACGAGCAGTACTTC. Protein sequence: CASSAASGRSYEQYF.

The chain links TRBV10-3 to TRBJ2-2, with 8 bases identical to TRBD2. With V trimmed by 2 bases and J by 6 bases, 11 bases remained unmatched. The CDR3 spans 17 residues. The germline V gene encodes CDR1 ENHRY and CDR2 SYGVKD. The CDR3 loop reads CAISEPTLTSGPGELFF. The CDR3 DNA reads as TGTGCCATCAGTGAGCCAACCCTTACTAGCGGACCCGGGGAGCTGTTTTTT.

V is TRBV24-1 and J is TRBJ2-5; D is ambiguous. The V gene lost 2 bases and the J gene lost 4 bases, with 7 bases spanning the gap. The CDR3 has 13 residues. The germline V gene encodes CDR1 KGHDR and CDR2 SFDVKD. The CDR3 DNA reads TGTGCCACCAGTGATTCCCCTCTAGAGACCCAGTACTTC. Translating it yields CATSDSPLETQYF.

The chain is built from TRBV20-1 and TRBJ2-7; 7 bases fit TRBD1. Germline trimming cut 6 bases from V and 0 bases from J; bases unmatched to any gene: 5. CDR3 length: 13 residues. Germline V gene sequence: CDR1 DFQATT, CDR2 SNEGSKA (reference sequence). The DNA for the CDR3 is TGCAGTGCGCGGACAGGTTACTCCTACGAGCAGTACTTC. This sequence encodes CSARTGYSYEQYF.

The V call is TRBV15, the J call TRBJ2-5; 9 nucleotides agree with TRBD1. CDR3 length: 15 amino acids. In germline, CDR1 is LNHNV, CDR2 YYDKDF (reference sequence). Trimming at V came to 1 base and at J to 7 bases, leaving 7 bases not matched to a gene. As DNA, the CDR3 is TGTGCCACCAGCAGAGGGGACAGGGACCGGGGGACCCAGTACTTC. Amino acid sequence: CATSRGDRDRGTQYF.

The chain uses TRBV19 and TRBJ2-6, with TRBD1 as a possible D gene (6 bases). CDR1 is LNHDA and CDR2 is SQIVND in the germline V gene (reference sequence). Trimming removed 11 bases at V and 8 bases at J, with 10 bases between. CDR3 length: 11 residues. The CDR3 here is CAPDRTNVLTF. The CDR3 nucleotides are TGTGCCCCAGACAGGACCAACGTCCTGACTTTC.

The chain couples TRBV7-2 to TRBJ2-1; D ambiguous. The CDR3 is 12 amino acids. Trimming left V 2 bases short and J 8 bases short, with 7 bases between. Germline V CDR1 and CDR2: SGHTA, FQGNSA. CDR3 in amino acids: CASSLILYEQFF. The CDR3 nucleotides are TGTGCCAGCAGCTTAATTCTCTATGAGCAGTTCTTC.

The chain joins TRBV7-9 to TRBJ2-7; a possible D gene is TRBD1 (6 bases). The CDR3 covers 16 residues. Trimming left V 5 bases short and J 7 bases short, with 24 bases between. The germline CDR1 and CDR2 sequences are SEHNR and FQNEAQ (reference sequence). The CDR3 spells CASSDRSGTRPGEQYF. As DNA, the CDR3 is TGTGCCAGCAGCGACCGATCCGGGACACGGCCGGGAGAGCAGTACTTC.

The chain couples TRBV20-1 to TRBJ2-5; D is tentatively TRBD1 or TRBD2 (6 bases each). The CDR3 consists of 14 residues. Germline CDR1 reads DFQATT; CDR2 reads SNEGSKA (reference sequence). The ends were cut back, 3 bases at V and 5 bases at J, with 16 bases in the middle. CDR3 coding DNA: TGCAGTGCTAGGGTGGGGGGCGATAGGGAGACCCAGTACTTC. Encoded protein: CSARVGGDRETQYF.

V is TRBV3-1 and J is TRBJ2-7; tentative D call: TRBD2 (6 bases). The CDR3 is made up of 14 amino acids. Germline CDR1 LGHDT, CDR2 YNNKEL (reference sequence). Trimming left V 5 bases short and J 5 bases short, with 16 bases between. The DNA of the CDR3 is TGTGCCAGCAGCTACCGGGGGACGGGGAACGAGCAGTACTTC. Its translation is CASSYRGTGNEQYF.

The chain joins TRBV5-6 to TRBJ1-2, with D possibly matching TRBD1 (5 bases). In germline, CDR1 is SGHDT, CDR2 YYEEEE. V lost 2 bases, J lost 0 bases, and 8 bases lay in between. CDR3 length equals 14 residues. CDR3 nucleotide sequence: TGTGCCAGCAGCTTCGGGACCTCTAACTATGGCTACACCTTC. This translates into CASSFGTSNYGYTF.

The table lists this clonotype with a count of one. J is TRBJ1-2 and V is TRBV7-2; D perhaps matches TRBD1 (6 bases). Germline V gives CDR1 SGHTA, CDR2 FQGNSA. The CDR3 loop spans 14 amino acids. V was shortened by 6 bases and J by 8 bases, with 19 bases between the two germline ends. CDR3 region: CASSPQGIPWGYTF. The DNA for the CDR3 is TGTGCCAGCAGTCCCCAGGGGATCCCTTGGGGCTACACCTTC.

The rearrangement joins TRBV15 to TRBJ1-5; 11 nucleotides line up with TRBD1. Looked up from germline, CDR1 is LNHNV and CDR2 is YYDKDF (reference sequence). Germline trimming cut 3 bases from V and 4 bases from J; bases unmatched to any gene: 2. The length of the CDR3 is 15 residues. CDR3 nucleotide sequence: TGTGCCACCAGCAGTGGACAGGGGGCAAATCAGCCCCAGCATTTT. Translating gives CATSSGQGANQPQHF.